This T cell receptor beta chain originates from a study of blood T cell repertoires in COVID-19. Trimming left V 0 bases short and J 7 bases short, with 7 bases between. Germline CDR1 WNHNN, CDR2 SYGVQD (reference sequence). This CDR3 has 13 amino acids. In the source study's methods: Amplification from reference gene primers served as the basis for estimated nucleated cell counts. Generated by immunoSEQ multiplex PCR, the TCRdb table keeps only in-frame clones and is missing some. The V and J calls and clone size come from that table; D and trimming were worked out from the DNA. The sample lists some 270,000 clones, around 85% occurring once.

The chain employs TRBV10-1 and TRBJ2-4; no clear D gene. Sequenced sample: peripheral blood. The clonotype comes from a human donor with COVID-19, enrolled during active disease. The donor label of this sample is uncertain. CDR3 residues: CASSESYSNIQYF. DNA for the CDR3: TGCGCCAGCAGTGAGTCCTACAGTAACATTCAGTACTTC.